This entry lists 24 T cell receptor beta chains sequenced from one sample in a study of T-cell reconstitution after alpha-beta-depleted transplantation in children. TCRbeta library construction was performed incorporating unique molecular identifiers. TCRdb reprocessed the PCR reads with MiXCR, giving one entry per CDR3 protein. The repertoire holds 550,000 to 800,000 distinct CDR3 sequences, under 15% seen once, with around 0.76% in the top ten. Material: PBMCs, obtained before TCRalphabeta/CD19-depleted stem cell transplant. The receptors come from a girl aged 2-15 years with congenital amegakaryocytic thrombocytopenia, due to receive a stem cell transplant.

This clonotype was picked up many times. This sequence joins TRBV3-1 and TRBJ1-1; possibly TRBD1 for D (5 bases). CDR1 is LGHDT and CDR2 is YNNKEL in the germline V gene (reference sequence). Trimming pared 1 base from V and 6 bases from J, leaving 12 bases between. This CDR3 is built from 14 residues. Written as DNA, the CDR3 is TGTGCCAGCAGCCAAGCGTACAGGACCTCTGAAGCTTTCTTT. It yields the protein CASSQAYRTSEAFF.

The sample holds a few counts of this clonotype. V gene TRBV3-1 combines with J gene TRBJ2-1, with D possibly TRBD2 on 7 matching bases. The CDR3 spans 16 residues. Trimming took 3 bases from V and 1 from J, leaving 13 bases between them. The germline V gene has CDR1 LGHDT and CDR2 YNNKEL (reference sequence). DNA of the CDR3: TGTGCCAGCAGCCACTTACAGGGAGGGTCCTACAATGAGCAGTTCTTC. It translates to CASSHLQGGSYNEQFF.

There are a few counts of this clonotype. The V gene is TRBV7-9, the J gene TRBJ2-7; 8 bases fit TRBD1. J was trimmed by 3 bases and V by 3 bases; bases with no gene match: 10. The CDR3 is 16 residues long. Germline V gives CDR1 SEHNR, CDR2 FQNEAQ (reference sequence). CDR3 region: CASSLEGQDPLYEQYF. DNA for the CDR3: TGTGCCAGCAGCTTGGAGGGACAGGACCCCCTCTACGAGCAGTACTTC.

This clonotype occurred a few times. The rearrangement uses TRBV7-3 and TRBJ2-7; TRBD2 is a possible D gene (6 bases). This CDR3 has 15 residues. Per germline, CDR1 SGHTA and CDR2 FQGTGA. V lost 5 bases and J lost 5, with 19 bases in between. CDR3 in DNA: TGTGCCAGCAGCCCCTCGTTTTCGGGGGTCCACGAGCAGTACTTC. It yields the protein CASSPSFSGVHEQYF.

The chain couples TRBV20-1 to TRBJ2-5; maybe TRBD1 (5 bases). V was trimmed by 0 bases and J by 5 bases, leaving 16 bases between them. Germline V lookup: CDR1 DFQATT, CDR2 SNEGSKA (reference sequence). The CDR3 length is 15 residues. DNA for the CDR3: TGCAGTGCTAGAGATTTTGTAACAGGCCGGGAGACCCAGTACTTC. It specifies CSARDFVTGRETQYF.

This clonotype came up a few times. The genes are TRBV3-1 and TRBJ2-5; a possible D gene is TRBD1 (5 bases). With 4 bases removed from V and 4 bases from J, the gap between germline ends came to 13 bases. The CDR3 runs 14 residues. The germline V gene encodes CDR1 LGHDT and CDR2 YNNKEL (reference sequence). CDR3 DNA sequence: TGTGCCAGCAGCCCACCTACAAGGGGAGAGACCCAGTACTTC. Protein product: CASSPPTRGETQYF.

The sample holds one count of this clonotype. With a much larger clone just one base away, this may be a read error. The chain links TRBV20-1 to TRBJ2-2, with a possible D match to TRBD2 (6 bases). The CDR3 has 14 residues. CDR1 DFQATT and CDR2 SNEGSKA come from the germline V gene (reference sequence). V lost 3 bases, J lost 4 bases, and 12 bases lay in between. The CDR3 loop reads CSASSPAGTGELFF. CDR3 nucleotides: TGCAGTGCTAGTTCACCAGCGGGCACCGGGGAGCTGTTTTTT.

This clonotype was recorded many times. CDR3 coding DNA: TGCGCCAGCAGCCACCTGACTAGCGGGACTCACGAGCAGTACTTC. Translated, it gives CASSHLTSGTHEQYF. The genes are TRBV4-1 and TRBJ2-7; TRBD2 matches 11 bases. Germline loops: CDR1 MGHRA, CDR2 YSYEKL. The J segment lost 5 bases and the V segment lost 3 bases, leaving 6 bases of the junction unmatched. The length of the CDR3 is 15 residues.

The rearrangement uses TRBV3-1 and TRBJ2-1; D may be TRBD1 or TRBD2 (5 bases each). This CDR3 region has 14 residues. Germline V gene lookup returns CDR1 LGHDT and CDR2 YNNKEL (reference sequence). V dropped 3 bases and J dropped 5 bases, with 11 bases sitting between them. The CDR3 region has the DNA TGTGCCAGCAGCCAGTCCGGGACCCACAATGAGCAGTTCTTC. Translated, it gives CASSQSGTHNEQFF.

This clonotype came up a few times. V gene TRBV3-1 combines with J gene TRBJ2-5; 9 positions agree with TRBD2. J gave up 13 bases and V 0 bases, and 15 bases lay outside the gene matches. CDR3 size: 16 residues. CDR1 is LGHDT and CDR2 is YNNKEL in the germline V gene (reference sequence). CDR3: CASSQDESGRSLGRYF. The CDR3 DNA is TGTGCCAGCAGCCAAGACGAAAGCGGGAGGTCCCTAGGGAGGTACTTC.

V gene TRBV29-1 combines with J gene TRBJ2-1; D is tentatively TRBD1 or TRBD2 (6 bases each). Germline CDR1 SQVTM, CDR2 ANQGSEA. The CDR3 loop spans 15 amino acids. The V gene lost 1 base and the J gene lost 6 bases, with 16 bases spanning the gap. CDR3 region: CSVEGSGGAGNEQFF. DNA of the CDR3: TGCAGCGTTGAAGGGTCCGGGGGCGCAGGCAATGAGCAGTTCTTC.

The chain links TRBV20-1 to TRBJ2-7; maybe TRBD2 (6 bases). This CDR3 contains 15 residues. Germline CDR1 is DFQATT and CDR2 is SNEGSKA (reference sequence). Trimming left V 0 bases short and J 1 base short, with 13 bases between. The CDR3 here is CSARDPGGISYEQYF. In DNA form, the CDR3 reads TGCAGTGCTAGAGATCCGGGCGGGATTTCCTACGAGCAGTACTTC.

This clonotype appeared many times. This chain's CDR3 is CSASTLTPYYGYTF. CDR3 bases: TGCAGTGCTTCTACATTAACCCCTTACTATGGCTACACCTTC. The gene calls are TRBV20-1 and TRBJ1-2; D is unclear. The CDR3 has 14 residues. Trimming removed 5 bases at V and 3 bases at J, with 16 bases between. Germline CDR1 is DFQATT and CDR2 is SNEGSKA (reference sequence).

The V gene is TRBV14, the J gene TRBJ1-1; the D is unclear. This CDR3 comprises 17 residues. With 0 bases removed from V and 3 bases from J, the gap between germline ends came to 17 bases. Per germline, CDR1 SGHDN and CDR2 FVKESK. The CDR3 nucleotides are TGTGCCAGCAGCCAAGAAAAAATGGGTGGGGAGGACACTGAAGCTTTCTTT. Translation: CASSQEKMGGEDTEAFF.

This clonotype was seen repeatedly, ten times or more. The chain carries TRBV12-3 or TRBV12-4 and TRBJ2-5; 11 bases align to TRBD2. The CDR3 is 15 residues long. V trimming: 7 bases; J trimming: 5 bases; junction bases outside the gene matches: 9. The CDR3 nucleotides are TGTGCCAGCACCCCTAGACTAGCGGGGTTTGAGACCCAGTACTTC. It encodes CASTPRLAGFETQYF.

This clonotype was detected many times. This sequence joins TRBV27 and TRBJ1-6, with a tentative D call TRBD1 (6 bases). The length of the CDR3 is 16 residues. V was cut by 2 bases and J by 3 bases, with 11 bases left in between. CDR1 and CDR2 from the germline V gene are MNHEY and SMNVEV (reference sequence). The DNA for the CDR3 is TGTGCCAGCAGTTTAGCGGCAGGGGACTATAATTCACCCCTCCACTTT. Amino acid sequence: CASSLAAGDYNSPLHF.

This clonotype has at least ten counts. The rearrangement joins TRBV20-1 to TRBJ1-5, with a weak D call TRBD1 (6 bases). Trimming took 5 bases from V and 6 from J, leaving 20 bases between them. The CDR3 is 15 residues long. Germline V gene data show CDR1 as DFQATT and CDR2 as SNEGSKA (reference sequence). The CDR3 region is CSAGTGCVECQPQHF. For the CDR3, the DNA is TGCAGTGCTGGTACAGGGTGCGTAGAGTGTCAGCCCCAGCATTTT.

This clonotype has at least ten counts. The chain employs TRBV7-8 and TRBJ2-1, with D hard to call. Germline values: CDR1 SGHVS, CDR2 FQNEAQ. The CDR3 has 16 amino acids. The V end lost 2 bases, the J end lost 4 bases, and 15 bases lay between the germline ends. CDR3 bases: TGTGCCAGCAGCTTAAGTTTACATTACCAGTACAATGAGCAGTTCTTC. Protein: CASSLSLHYQYNEQFF.

This clonotype has more than one count but fewer than ten. In DNA form, the CDR3 reads TGCAGTGCTAGAGAACTAGCGAGGAGCTCCTACAATGAGCAGTTCTTC. This encodes CSARELARSSYNEQFF. The chain carries TRBV20-1 and TRBJ2-1; 7 bases match TRBD2. V gave up 0 bases and J gave up 0 bases; unmatched junction bases: 5. Germline loops: CDR1 DFQATT, CDR2 SNEGSKA (reference sequence). This CDR3 is built from 16 residues.

This clonotype was detected many times. This sequence joins TRBV5-5 and TRBJ2-5; no clear D. This CDR3 contains 13 residues. Per the germline V gene, CDR1 is SGHKS and CDR2 is YYEKEE (reference sequence). V lost 0 bases and J 3 bases, leaving 6 bases between the germline ends. The CDR3 DNA reads TGTGCCAGCAGCTTGGCTTCGGAAGAGACCCAGTACTTC. The encoded protein is CASSLASEETQYF.

A note on this clonotype: A junction end diverges from the germline sequence, so it may reflect a read error. The rearrangement uses TRBV5-1 and TRBJ1-2, with a possible D match to TRBD1 (5 bases). Germline CDR1 SGHRS, CDR2 YFSETQ. The CDR3 spans 15 residues. The CDR3 DNA reads TGCCCCAGCAGCCTCTCGACTTTATCAGGGTACGGCTACACCTTC. Its protein is CPSSLSTLSGYGYTF.

This clonotype appeared many times. V is TRBV12-3 or TRBV12-4 and J is TRBJ1-5; D might be TRBD1 (5 bases). The CDR3 extends over 15 amino acids. V dropped 7 bases and J dropped 0 bases, with 13 bases sitting between them. CDR3 in amino acids: CASTLGQGSNQPQHF. Here the CDR3 DNA reads TGTGCCAGCACCCTTGGCCAGGGTAGCAATCAGCCCCAGCATTTT.

There are many counts of this clonotype. This sequence joins TRBV4-1 and TRBJ2-5; D gene unclear. This CDR3 is built from 15 residues. The V end was cut by 8 bases, the J end by 4 bases, with 20 bases between. Germline CDR1 is MGHRA and CDR2 is YSYEKL. CDR3 in DNA: TGCGCCAGCTCTCCGCGAAGGGTAGTAAGAGAGACCCAGTACTTC. Protein: CASSPRRVVRETQYF.

This clonotype was observed many times. The V gene is TRBV10-3, the J gene TRBJ2-5; D might be TRBD2 (5 bases). This CDR3 is built from 15 residues. With 3 bases removed from V and 5 bases from J, the gap between germline ends came to 16 bases. Germline-derived CDR1 and CDR2 are ENHRY and SYGVKD. In DNA, the CDR3 is TGTGCCATCAGTGATCCCGCGGGTGGTATGGAGACCCAGTACTTC. Translated: CAISDPAGGMETQYF.